This TCR beta chain was identified during a study of vaccination effects on CD4 cells after COVID-19. Clones were sequenced by immunoSEQ multiplex PCR, and TCRdb holds only the in-frame ones, with some missing. Altogether about 70,000 clones are present, over 65% being singletons, with the ten largest covering about 5%. This CDR3 comprises 12 residues. Looked up from germline, CDR1 is LGHDT and CDR2 is YNNKEL (reference sequence). Trimming took off 3 bases at V and 3 bases at J, with 4 bases between the two ends. A word on this clone: What it binds is not known.

Before any sequencing was done, the ViraFEST assay used viral peptide pools to expand antigen-specific CD4+ T cells. Following a roughly eleven-day culture, CD4+ T cells were purified. Infection dated between March and December 2020, before the Alpha, Beta and Delta variants reached the United States. The sample was CD4+ T cells from PBMCs cultured with HIV peptides, taken before COVID-19 vaccination. This sample's subset: HIV-1 Nef peptide pool negative control/reference culture. The receptor was derived from a human donor who had a prior SARS-CoV-2 infection. This sequence joins TRBV3-1 (or the pseudogene TRBV3-2) and TRBJ2-3, with D uncertain. CDR3 DNA sequence: TGTGCCAGCAGCCAGTCTACAGATACGCAGTATTTT. Its protein is CASSQSTDTQYF.